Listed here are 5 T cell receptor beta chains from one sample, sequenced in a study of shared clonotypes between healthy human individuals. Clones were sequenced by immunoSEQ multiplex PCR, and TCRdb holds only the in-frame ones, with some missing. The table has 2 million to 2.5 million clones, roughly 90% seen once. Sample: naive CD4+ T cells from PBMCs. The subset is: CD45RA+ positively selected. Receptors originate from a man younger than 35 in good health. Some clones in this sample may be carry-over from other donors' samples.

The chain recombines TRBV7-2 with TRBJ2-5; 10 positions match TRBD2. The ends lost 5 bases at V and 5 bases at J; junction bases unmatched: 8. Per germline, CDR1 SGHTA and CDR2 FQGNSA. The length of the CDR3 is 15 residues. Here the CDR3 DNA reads TGTGCCAGCAGCCCTCAGCGGGGGGGTGGGGAGACCCAGTACTTC. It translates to CASSPQRGGGETQYF. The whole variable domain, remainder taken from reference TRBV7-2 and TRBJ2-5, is GAGVSQSPSNKVTEKGKDVELRCDPISGHTALYWYRQSLGQGLEFLIYFQGNSAPDKSGLPSDRFSAERTGGSVSTLTIQRTQQEDSAVYLCASSPQRGGGETQYFGPGTRLLVL.

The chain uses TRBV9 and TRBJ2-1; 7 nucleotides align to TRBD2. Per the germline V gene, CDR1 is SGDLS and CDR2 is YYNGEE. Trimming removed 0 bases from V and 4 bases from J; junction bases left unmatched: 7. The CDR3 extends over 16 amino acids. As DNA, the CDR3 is TGTGCCAGCAGCGTAGCAGGACTAGGACTTTACAATGAGCAGTTCTTC. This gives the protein CASSVAGLGLYNEQFF. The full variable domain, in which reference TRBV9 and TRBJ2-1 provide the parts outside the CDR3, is DSGVTQTPKHLITATGQRVTLRCSPRSGDLSVYWYQQSLDQGLQFLIQYYNGEERAKGNILERFSAQQFPDLHSELNLSSLELGDSALYFCASSVAGLGLYNEQFFGPGTRLTVL.

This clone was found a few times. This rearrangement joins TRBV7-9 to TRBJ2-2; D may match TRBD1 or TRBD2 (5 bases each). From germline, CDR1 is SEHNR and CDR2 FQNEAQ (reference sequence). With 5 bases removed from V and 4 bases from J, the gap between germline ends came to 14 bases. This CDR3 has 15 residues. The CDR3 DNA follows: TGTGCCAGCAGCCAGGGAGTTTCGGGCACCGGGGAGCTGTTTTTT. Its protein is CASSQGVSGTGELFF.

The CDR3 DNA is TGTGCCAGCAGCTTTACGAGGGAGAGCTCCTACAATGAGCAGTTCTTC. Translating gives CASSFTRESSYNEQFF. The chain is built from TRBV11-2 and TRBJ2-1; D is possibly TRBD2 (5 bases). The CDR3 length is 16 residues. V was cut by 3 bases and J by 0 bases, with 12 bases left in between. Germline V lookup: CDR1 SGHAT, CDR2 FQNNGV.

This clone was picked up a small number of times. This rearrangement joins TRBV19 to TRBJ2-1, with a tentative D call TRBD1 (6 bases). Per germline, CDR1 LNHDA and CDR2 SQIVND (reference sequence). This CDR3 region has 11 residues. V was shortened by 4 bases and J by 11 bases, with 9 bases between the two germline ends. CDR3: CASSNRVQQFF. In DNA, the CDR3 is TGTGCCAGTAGTAACAGGGTTCAGCAGTTCTTC. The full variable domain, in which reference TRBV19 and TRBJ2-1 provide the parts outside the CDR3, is DGGITQSPKYLFRKEGQNVTLSCEQNLNHDAMYWYRQDPGQGLRLIYYSQIVNDFQKGDIAEGYSVSREKKESFPLTVTSAQKNPTAFYLCASSNRVQQFFGPGTRLTVL.